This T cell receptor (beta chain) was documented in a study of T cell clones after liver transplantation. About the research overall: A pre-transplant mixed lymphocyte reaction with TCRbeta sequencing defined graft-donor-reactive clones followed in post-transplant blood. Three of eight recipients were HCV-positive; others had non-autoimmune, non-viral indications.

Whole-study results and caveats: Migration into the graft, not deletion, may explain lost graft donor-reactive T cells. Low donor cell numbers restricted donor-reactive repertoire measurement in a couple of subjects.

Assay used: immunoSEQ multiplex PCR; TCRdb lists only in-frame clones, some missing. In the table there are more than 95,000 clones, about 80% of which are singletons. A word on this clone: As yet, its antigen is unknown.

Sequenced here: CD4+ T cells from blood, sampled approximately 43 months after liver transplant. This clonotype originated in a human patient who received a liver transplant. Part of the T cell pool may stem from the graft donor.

CDR3 residues: CASSLASSSGNTIYF. The CDR3 coding sequence is TGTGCCAGCAGCTTAGCTTCGAGCTCTGGAAACACCATATATTTT. This chain links TRBV7-2 with TRBJ1-3, with D unclear. CDR3 size: 15 residues. V shed 0 bases and J shed 0 bases, with 6 bases lying between them. From germline, CDR1 is SGHTA and CDR2 FQGNSA.